The present T cell receptor (beta chain) was sequenced within a study of blood T cells in healthy people across ages. This clonotype was seen a few times. Its antigen is not identified. The use of a sample-barcoded 5' primer and a J-beta primer mix characterized a second PCR of 7 to 11 cycles. MiXCR was run by TCRdb on the 5' RACE reads, yielding one entry per CDR3 protein. The data show under 2 million distinct CDR3 sequences, 30% to 35% seen once. Study conclusions and caveats: Older individuals had lower TCR beta diversity per million T cells (the decline was roughly linear). Changes seen in expanded clonotypes were possibly confounded by donor CMV status left unknown.

Germline assignment: CDR1 ENHRY and CDR2 SYGVKD. This CDR3 has 14 residues. Trimming cost V 7 bases and J 2 bases, with 12 bases left between them. The chain employs TRBV10-3 and TRBJ2-1, with D tentatively TRBD1 (6 bases). Sequencing was carried out using blood. The sequence came from a woman in her 30s in good health. The CDR3 DNA reads TGTGCCATCACAGACAGGACCCCCTACAATGAGCAGTTCTTC. Translating it yields CAITDRTPYNEQFF.